A single sample is the source of the 32 T cell receptor beta chains below, sequenced in a study of blood T cells in healthy people across ages. A second roughly 6 to 11 cycle PCR used barcoded and J-beta primers. A single record per CDR3 protein comes from TCRdb applying MiXCR to the 5' RACE reads. Of approximately 1.5 million distinct CDR3 sequences detected, almost 35% appear once; the ten largest clones hold about 11%. Input material: blood. The receptor set was obtained from a woman in her thirties in good health.

A note on this clonotype: Sequence at one end of the junction differs from germline and may be a read error. This chain links TRBV15 with TRBJ2-1; perhaps D is TRBD1 or TRBD2 (6 bases each). The CDR3 sequence is 17 residues long. The germline CDR1 and CDR2 sequences are LNHNV and YYDKDF (reference sequence). CDR3 bases: TGTGCCTCCAGCAGAGATCTGGAGGGGACACTCTACAATGAGCAGTTCTTC. This translates into CASSRDLEGTLYNEQFF.

Regarding this clonotype: One end of the junction does not line up with germline, which may come from a read error. V is TRBV4-1 and J is TRBJ2-5, with D possibly TRBD2 on 6 matching bases. CDR1 and CDR2 (germline): MGHRA, YSYEKL. CDR3 length equals 16 residues. In DNA, the CDR3 is TGCGCCAGCAGCCATGGGCGGGGTGTCCCACAAGAGGCCCAGTACTTC. Its protein is CASSHGRGVPQEAQYF.

The chain couples TRBV7-9 to TRBJ2-3, with 13 bases fitting TRBD2. CDR1 is SEHNR, CDR2 FQNEAQ, per germline (reference sequence). This CDR3 contains 17 residues. With 5 bases clipped from V and 3 bases from J, the junction kept 8 bases outside the gene matches. DNA of the CDR3: TGTGCCAGCAGCCCGCGGGGACTAGCGGGGATAACAGATACGCAGTATTTT. Its protein product is CASSPRGLAGITDTQYF.

This clonotype was seen more than once but under ten times. V gene TRBV5-1 combines with J gene TRBJ1-1, with 7 nucleotides matching TRBD1. V lost 4 bases to trimming and J lost 6 bases; unmatched junction nucleotides: 6. Germline V gene lookup returns CDR1 SGHRS and CDR2 YFSETQ. The CDR3 sequence is 13 residues long. CDR3 sequence reads: CASSRTGISEAFF. CDR3 in DNA: TGCGCCAGCAGCAGGACAGGTATCTCTGAAGCTTTCTTT.

The rearrangement uses TRBV5-1 and TRBJ2-7, with D hard to call. The CDR3 has 16 amino acids. V was clipped by 3 bases and J by 3 bases, with 19 bases between them. The germline CDR1 and CDR2 sequences are SGHRS and YFSETQ. CDR3 amino acids: CASSSTDRSGSYEQYF. The CDR3 nucleotides read TGCGCCAGCAGCTCGACGGACCGCTCTGGAAGCTACGAGCAGTACTTC.

In regard to this clonotype: Possible read error: a much larger clone is one base away. This chain joins TRBV5-1 and TRBJ1-4; 7 nucleotides line up with TRBD1. The CDR3 spans 15 residues. CDR1 and CDR2 from the germline V gene are SGHRS and YFSETQ. The CDR3 sequence is CASSLGQGTNEKRFF. In DNA form, the CDR3 reads TGCGCCAGCAGCTTGGGACAGGGTACTAATGAAAAACGGTTTTTT. The full variable domain, with the rest looked up from reference TRBV5-1 and TRBJ1-4, is KAGVTQTPRYLIKTRGQQVTLSCSPISGHRSVSWYQQTPGQGLQFLFEYFSETQRNKGNFPGRFSGRQFSNSRSEMNVSTLELGDSALYLCASSLGQGTNEKRFFGSGTQLSVL.

This clonotype was found a few times. CDR3 in DNA: TGTGCCAGCAGCCAAGATATCGAGACAGGGCTACGAGATGGCTACACCTTC. It is translated as CASSQDIETGLRDGYTF. The rearrangement uses TRBV3-1 and TRBJ1-2; 7 bases are shared with TRBD1. The V and J ends lost 0 bases and 6 bases, in that order; junction bases with no gene match: 13. This CDR3 contains 17 residues. Per germline, CDR1 LGHDT and CDR2 YNNKEL (reference sequence).

The chain carries TRBV7-9 and TRBJ1-3; the D is unclear. The CDR3 has 18 residues. The V gene's germline CDR1 is SEHNR and CDR2 FQNEAQ (reference sequence). Trimming took 8 bases from V and 0 from J, leaving 23 bases between them. The DNA for the CDR3 is TGTGCCAGCGGAAGCACTGCGGGGATTTTAAGCTCTGGAAACACCATATATTTT. Translated, it gives CASGSTAGILSSGNTIYF.

The table lists this clonotype with many counts. V and J are TRBV4-1 and TRBJ2-1, with 9 bases that match TRBD1. The germline gives CDR1 MGHRA, CDR2 YSYEKL. The length of the CDR3 is 13 residues. V lost 4 bases, J lost 14 bases, and 9 bases stayed unmatched. The CDR3 DNA reads as TGCGCCAGCAGCCCCCTGGACAGGGGTGATAAGTTCTTC. It specifies CASSPLDRGDKFF.

This clonotype was detected a few times. CDR3 DNA sequence: TGCGCCAGCAGCCAAGTCAGGGGAGCTGATGAAGCTTTCTTT. Translation: CASSQVRGADEAFF. The chain employs TRBV4-1 and TRBJ1-1; D is possibly TRBD1 (6 bases). Deletions cut 1 base from V and 7 bases from J, with 13 bases between. The CDR3 runs 14 residues. The germline CDR1 and CDR2 sequences are MGHRA and YSYEKL.

This chain links TRBV6-6 with TRBJ2-7; 10 bases match TRBD1. Germline CDR1 and CDR2: MNHNY and SVGAGI (reference sequence). J lost 5 bases, V lost 6 bases, and 4 bases had no gene match. This CDR3 region has 13 residues. The CDR3 is CASRPTGGDEQYF. The DNA for the CDR3 is TGTGCCAGCAGACCGACAGGGGGCGACGAGCAGTACTTC.

This chain connects TRBV20-1 to TRBJ2-7; the D is unclear. The CDR3 is 15 residues long. V lost 0 bases to trimming and J lost 3 bases, with 15 bases between them. Germline-derived CDR1 and CDR2 are DFQATT and SNEGSKA (reference sequence). CDR3 in DNA: TGCAGTGCTAGAGATCCCGGCCCGACCCACTACGAGCAGTACTTC. This gives the protein CSARDPGPTHYEQYF.

This chain connects TRBV29-1 to TRBJ2-7; D is possibly TRBD1 (7 bases). The better agreement between TRBJ2-4 and the DNA end casts doubt on the J call. The CDR3 spans 16 residues. CDR1 is SQVTM, CDR2 ANQGSEA, per germline. The CDR3 region has the DNA TGCAGCGTTGTCGCGGGACAGTATTTTTCCAAAAACATTCAGTACTTC. This codes for CSVVAGQYFSKNIQYF.

The chain combines TRBV4-1 with TRBJ2-5, with D perhaps TRBD1 (5 bases). The closer fit of TRBJ2-7 to the DNA end suggests the J call may be wrong. From germline, CDR1 is MGHRA and CDR2 YSYEKL. The CDR3 consists of 17 residues. In DNA, the CDR3 is TGCGCCAGCAGCCAAGGCAACAGGATCCGGAGTTACTACGAGCAGTACTTC. Protein sequence: CASSQGNRIRSYYEQYF.

This clonotype was seen repeatedly, ten times or more. This rearrangement joins TRBV29-1 to TRBJ2-1; D might be TRBD1 (5 bases). CDR3 length: 15 amino acids. Germline CDR1 and CDR2: SQVTM and ANQGSEA. Trimming removed 4 bases from V and 2 bases from J, with 15 bases in between. CDR3 coding DNA: TGCAGCGTTGCCCTCCCGGCAGGGCCCTACAATGAGCAGTTCTTC. This codes for CSVALPAGPYNEQFF.

V and J are TRBV25-1 and TRBJ1-2; D uncertain. Deletions cut 6 bases from V and 6 bases from J, with 8 bases between. This CDR3 comprises 11 residues. Germline assignment: CDR1 MGHDK and CDR2 SYGVNS. CDR3 sequence (DNA): TGTGCCAGCAGGGAGTCAGATGGCTACACCTTC. Translated, it gives CASRESDGYTF.

The chain uses TRBV11-2 and TRBJ2-1; possibly TRBD2 for D (5 bases). Deletions cut 8 bases from V and 0 bases from J, with 14 bases between. Looked up from germline, CDR1 is SGHAT and CDR2 is FQNNGV. This CDR3 spans 15 amino acids. The CDR3: CASSLNAGSYNEQFF. The CDR3 bases are TGTGCCAGCTCCCTGAATGCGGGCTCCTACAATGAGCAGTTCTTC.

This clonotype was seen many times. J is TRBJ2-3 and V is TRBV15; 11 bases line up with TRBD2. The J segment lost 5 bases and the V segment lost 4 bases, leaving 11 bases of the junction unmatched. The germline V gene encodes CDR1 LNHNV and CDR2 YYDKDF (reference sequence). CDR3 length: 17 amino acids. The CDR3, as DNA: TGTGCCACCAGCATCGGTAGCGGGGGGGCTCAGGTAGATACGCAGTATTTT. It yields the protein CATSIGSGGAQVDTQYF.

The J gene is TRBJ2-1, the V gene TRBV7-3; D possibly corresponds to TRBD1 (6 bases). The V gene lost 1 base and the J gene lost 9 bases, with 16 bases spanning the gap. Germline V gene data show CDR1 as SGHTA and CDR2 as FQGTGA. The CDR3 contains 15 residues. CDR3 residues: CASSLRQGSLTEQFF. The CDR3 nucleotides are TGTGCCAGCAGCTTAAGGCAGGGGTCTTTAACTGAGCAGTTCTTC.

This clonotype was seen a handful of times. The chain couples TRBV27 to TRBJ2-3, with 10 bases matching TRBD2. This CDR3 spans 15 amino acids. Germline lookup yields CDR1 MNHEY and CDR2 SMNVEV (reference sequence). The V gene end was trimmed by 6 bases and the J gene end by 4 bases; junction bases not matched to a gene: 7. CDR3: CASRLISGGADTQYF. CDR3 DNA: TGTGCCAGCAGGTTAATAAGCGGGGGGGCAGATACGCAGTATTTT.

This chain uses TRBV11-1 with TRBJ2-7; D possibly corresponds to TRBD1 (5 bases). The CDR3 runs 15 residues. The V and J ends lost 4 bases and 2 bases respectively, with 15 bases between them. Germline V gene sequence: CDR1 SGHAT, CDR2 FQDESV (reference sequence). CDR3 sequence (DNA): TGTGCCAGCAGCTCCTCGACAGACTCGCCCTACGAGCAGTACTTC. Translated, it gives CASSSSTDSPYEQYF.

V gene TRBV9 combines with J gene TRBJ2-3, with TRBD2 as a possible D gene (6 bases). Per the germline V gene, CDR1 is SGDLS and CDR2 is YYNGEE. V was shortened by 0 bases and J by 0 bases, with 14 bases between the two germline ends. The length of the CDR3 is 17 residues. CDR3 sequence (DNA): TGTGCCAGCAGCGTAGCGCGATACGGGACTAGCACAGATACGCAGTATTTT. Amino acids: CASSVARYGTSTDTQYF. Using reference TRBV9 and TRBJ2-3 for the parts outside the CDR3, the full variable domain is DSGVTQTPKHLITATGQRVTLRCSPRSGDLSVYWYQQSLDQGLQFLIQYYNGEERAKGNILERFSAQQFPDLHSELNLSSLELGDSALYFCASSVARYGTSTDTQYFGPGTRLTVL.

This clonotype was seen a few times. This chain joins TRBV7-3 and TRBJ1-1; 7 nucleotides line up with TRBD1. J was trimmed by 4 bases and V by 5 bases; bases with no gene match: 13. Per the germline V gene, CDR1 is SGHTA and CDR2 is FQGTGA. This CDR3 spans 16 amino acids. This CDR3 reads CASSTSRTGFGTEAFF. The CDR3 bases are TGTGCCAGCAGCACAAGTAGGACAGGTTTCGGCACTGAAGCTTTCTTT.

This clonotype came up a few times. The rearrangement uses TRBV7-2 and TRBJ2-3; 9 bases line up with TRBD2. Germline V CDR1 and CDR2: SGHTA, FQGNSA. This CDR3 contains 16 residues. Unmatched junction bases numbered 5, after V lost 4 bases and J lost 0 bases. DNA of the CDR3: TGTGCCAGCAGCTCGAACGGACTAGCGAGCACAGATACGCAGTATTTT. This codes for CASSSNGLASTDTQYF.

A few counts support this clonotype. The rearrangement links TRBV9 to TRBJ1-6, with D maybe TRBD1 (5 bases). The CDR3 runs to 14 residues. V lost 0 bases to trimming and J lost 8 bases, with 9 bases between them. Germline lookup yields CDR1 SGDLS and CDR2 YYNGEE. Here the CDR3 DNA reads TGTGCCAGCAGCGTAGGGCGGGGGGATTCACCCCTCCACTTT. Amino acids: CASSVGRGDSPLHF.

This clonotype was counted a few times. CDR3 bases: TGTGCCAGCCGCCGGGCAGGGGGAGAGGACACTGAAGCTTTCTTT. It codes for CASRRAGGEDTEAFF. V gene TRBV7-9 combines with J gene TRBJ1-1; 7 bases align to TRBD1. Germline CDR1 reads SEHNR; CDR2 reads FQNEAQ (reference sequence). With V trimmed by 8 bases and J by 3 bases, 12 bases remained unmatched. The CDR3 has 15 amino acids.

V is TRBV5-1 and J is TRBJ2-7, with a tentative D call TRBD1 (5 bases). The end of the DNA fits TRBJ2-5 better, so the J call may be wrong. The CDR3 consists of 16 residues. The germline V gene encodes CDR1 SGHRS and CDR2 YFSETQ. CDR3 amino acids: CASSLEGQGRSETQYF. The CDR3 DNA is TGCGCCAGCAGCTTGGAGGGGCAGGGAAGGTCGGAGACCCAGTACTTC.

CDR3 DNA: TGTGCCAGCAGCATTAACAGGGAGAGCTATGGCTACACCTTC. It encodes CASSINRESYGYTF. The chain links TRBV7-2 to TRBJ1-2; TRBD1 might be the D (6 bases). Trimming shortened V by 5 bases and J by 4 bases, and 14 bases separated the two germline ends. Germline lookup yields CDR1 SGHTA and CDR2 FQGNSA. The CDR3 contains 14 residues.

This sequence joins TRBV24-1 and TRBJ2-1; 7 bases are shared with TRBD1. V shed 7 bases, J shed 5 bases, and the junction held 7 bases outside the gene matches. Germline V gene data show CDR1 as KGHDR and CDR2 as SFDVKD. This CDR3 is built from 14 residues. For the CDR3, the DNA is TGTGCCACCAGGGCAGGGGACAGAAACAATGAGCAGTTCTTC. This encodes CATRAGDRNNEQFF.

The rearrangement links TRBV15 to TRBJ2-3, with D uncertain. The CDR3 loop spans 12 amino acids. CDR1 and CDR2 from the germline V gene are LNHNV and YYDKDF (reference sequence). V was trimmed by 3 bases and J by 6 bases, leaving 7 bases between them. CDR3 sequence reads: CATSSNVDTQYF. For the CDR3, the DNA is TGTGCCACCAGCAGTAACGTGGATACGCAGTATTTT.

This clonotype has at least ten counts. The J gene is TRBJ1-2, the V gene TRBV12-3 or TRBV12-4; TRBD1 is a possible D gene (5 bases). V dropped 3 bases and J dropped 3 bases, with 11 bases sitting between them. The CDR3 runs 14 residues. The chain's CDR3 is CASSLAGMDYGYTF. For the CDR3, the DNA is TGTGCCAGCAGTTTGGCAGGGATGGACTATGGCTACACCTTC.

A word on this clonotype: Sequence at one end of the junction differs from germline and may be a read error. This rearrangement joins TRBV7-9 to TRBJ2-1; weak D call: TRBD1 (6 bases). The CDR3 has 16 amino acids. Germline V lookup: CDR1 SEHNR, CDR2 FQNEAQ (reference sequence). CDR3 in DNA: TGTGCCGGCAGCTTACTCCAGGACAGCTCCTACAATGAGCAGTTCTTC. Its translation is CAGSLLQDSSYNEQFF.